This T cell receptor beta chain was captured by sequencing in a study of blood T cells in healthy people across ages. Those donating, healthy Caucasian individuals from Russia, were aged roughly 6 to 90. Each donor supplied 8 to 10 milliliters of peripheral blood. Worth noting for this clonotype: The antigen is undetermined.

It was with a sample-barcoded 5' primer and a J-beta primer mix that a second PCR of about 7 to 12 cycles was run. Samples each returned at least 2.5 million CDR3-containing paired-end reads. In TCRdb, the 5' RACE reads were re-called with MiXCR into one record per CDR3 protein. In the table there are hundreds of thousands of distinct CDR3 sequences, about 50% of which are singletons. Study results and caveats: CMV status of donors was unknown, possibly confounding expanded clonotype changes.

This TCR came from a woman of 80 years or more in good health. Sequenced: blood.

CDR3 sequence: CASSLVRTKNTEAFF. DNA of the CDR3: TGTGCCAGCAGTTTAGTCCGGACAAAGAACACTGAAGCTTTCTTT. The chain recombines TRBV27 with TRBJ1-1; possibly TRBD1 for D (5 bases). The CDR3 has 15 residues. Per the germline V gene, CDR1 is MNHEY and CDR2 is SMNVEV (reference sequence). The germline V and J ends were trimmed by 2 bases and 1 base, with 11 bases remaining between them.